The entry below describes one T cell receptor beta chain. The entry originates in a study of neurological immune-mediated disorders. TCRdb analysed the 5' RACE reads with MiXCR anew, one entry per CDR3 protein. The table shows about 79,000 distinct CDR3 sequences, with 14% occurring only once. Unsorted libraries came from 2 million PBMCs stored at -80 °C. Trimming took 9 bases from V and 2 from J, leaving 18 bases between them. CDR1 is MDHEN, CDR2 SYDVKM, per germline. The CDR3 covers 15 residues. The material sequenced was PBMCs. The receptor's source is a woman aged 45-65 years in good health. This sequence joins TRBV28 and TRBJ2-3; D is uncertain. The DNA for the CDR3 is TGTGCCAGTAGTCTCCCCACAGCACACACAGATACGCAGTATTTT. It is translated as CASSLPTAHTDTQYF.